The text below deals with one TCR beta chain. The germline V gene has CDR1 SNHLY and CDR2 FYNNEI. The ends were cut back, 2 bases at V and 4 bases at J, with 11 bases in the middle. The length of the CDR3 is 14 residues. The sample is drawn from a study of OX40 agonist ivuxolimab in advanced cancers. Study context: A history of anti-PD-1, anti-PD-L1 or anti-CTLA-4 therapy was acceptable, and approximately 40% had some.

Libraries were prepared by immunoSEQ multiplex PCR; TCRdb keeps only in-frame clonotypes and omits some of them. This sample yields some 42,000 clones, of which roughly nine tenths are seen a single time; around 4.6% belongs to the top ten. Peripheral blood came from all dose cohorts at three timepoints. This receptor was taken from an adult with an advanced solid tumor such as melanoma, head and neck, liver or kidney cancer. The chain is built from TRBV2 and TRBJ1-1; D not certain. Sequencing was performed on CD4+ or CD8+ T cells sorted from blood, taken in a trial of the OX40 agonist ivuxolimab. The chain's CDR3 is CASSERPESTEAFF. The CDR3 bases are TGTGCCAGCAGTGAACGTCCGGAGAGCACTGAAGCTTTCTTT. The full variable domain, its missing parts supplied by reference TRBV2 and TRBJ1-1, is EPEVTQTPSHQVTQMGQEVILRCVPISNHLYFYWYRQILGQKVEFLVSFYNNEISEKSEIFDDQFSVERPDGSNFTLKIRSTKLEDSAMYFCASSERPESTEAFFGQGTRLTVV.